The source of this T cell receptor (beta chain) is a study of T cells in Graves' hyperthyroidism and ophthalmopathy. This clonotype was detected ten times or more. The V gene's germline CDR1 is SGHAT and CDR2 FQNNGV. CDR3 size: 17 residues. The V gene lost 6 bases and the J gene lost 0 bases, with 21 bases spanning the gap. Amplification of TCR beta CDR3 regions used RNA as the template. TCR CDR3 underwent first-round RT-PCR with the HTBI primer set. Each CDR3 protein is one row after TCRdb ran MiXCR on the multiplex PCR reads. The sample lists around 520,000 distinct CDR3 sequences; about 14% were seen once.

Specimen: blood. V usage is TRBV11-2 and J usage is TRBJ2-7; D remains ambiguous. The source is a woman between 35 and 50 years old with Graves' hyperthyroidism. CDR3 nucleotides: TGTGCCAGCAGAAACGGCACCGTTTTAGCCAACTCCTACGAGCAGTACTTC. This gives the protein CASRNGTVLANSYEQYF.